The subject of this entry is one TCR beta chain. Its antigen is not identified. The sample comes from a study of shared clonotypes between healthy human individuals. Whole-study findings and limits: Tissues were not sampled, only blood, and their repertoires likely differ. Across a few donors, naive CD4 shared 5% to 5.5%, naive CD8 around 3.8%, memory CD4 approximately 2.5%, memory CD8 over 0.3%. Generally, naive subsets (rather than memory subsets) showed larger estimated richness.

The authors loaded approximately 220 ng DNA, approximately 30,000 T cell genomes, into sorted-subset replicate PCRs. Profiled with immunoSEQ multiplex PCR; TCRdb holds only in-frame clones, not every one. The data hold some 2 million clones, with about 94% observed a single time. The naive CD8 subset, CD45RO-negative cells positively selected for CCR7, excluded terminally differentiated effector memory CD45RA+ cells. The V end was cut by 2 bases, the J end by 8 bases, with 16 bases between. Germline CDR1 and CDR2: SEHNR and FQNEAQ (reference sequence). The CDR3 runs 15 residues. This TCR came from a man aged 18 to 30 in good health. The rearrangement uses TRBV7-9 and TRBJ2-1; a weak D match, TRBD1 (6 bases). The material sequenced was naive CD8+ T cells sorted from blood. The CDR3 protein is CASSLQGTGVYEQFF. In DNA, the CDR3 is TGTGCCAGCAGCTTACAGGGGACCGGGGTGTATGAGCAGTTCTTC.